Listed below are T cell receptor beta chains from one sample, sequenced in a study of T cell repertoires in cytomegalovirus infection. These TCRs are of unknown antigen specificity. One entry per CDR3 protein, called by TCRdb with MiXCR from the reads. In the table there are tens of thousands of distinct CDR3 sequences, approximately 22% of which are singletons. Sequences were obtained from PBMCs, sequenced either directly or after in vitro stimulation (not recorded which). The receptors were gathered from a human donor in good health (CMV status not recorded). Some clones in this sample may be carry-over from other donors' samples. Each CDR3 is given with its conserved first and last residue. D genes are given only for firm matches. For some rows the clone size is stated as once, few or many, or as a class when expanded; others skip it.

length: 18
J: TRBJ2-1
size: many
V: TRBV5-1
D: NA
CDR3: CASSLRLATSSSYNEQFF
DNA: TGCGCCAGCAGCTTACGGCTAGCGACCTCTTCCTCCTACAATGAGCAGTTCTTC

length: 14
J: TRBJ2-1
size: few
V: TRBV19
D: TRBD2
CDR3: CAREASGDYNEQFF
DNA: TGTGCCAGAGAGGCTAGCGGGGATTACAATGAGCAGTTCTTC

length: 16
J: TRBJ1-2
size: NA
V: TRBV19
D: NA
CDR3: CASSIRRTKTNYGYTF
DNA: TGTGCCAGTAGTATAAGGAGGACAAAGACTAACTATGGCTACACCTTC

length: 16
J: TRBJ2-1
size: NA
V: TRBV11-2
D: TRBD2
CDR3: CASSLAAGGLYNEQFF
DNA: TGTGCCAGCAGCTTAGCGGCGGGGGGCCTTTACAATGAGCAGTTCTTC

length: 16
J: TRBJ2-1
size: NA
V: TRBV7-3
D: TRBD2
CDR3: CASSLGTSGSGNEQFF
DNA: TGTGCCAGCAGTTTAGGCACTAGCGGGAGTGGCAATGAGCAGTTCTTC

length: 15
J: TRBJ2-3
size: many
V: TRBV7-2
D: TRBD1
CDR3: CASSKDRAGTDTQYF
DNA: TGTGCCAGCAGCAAAGACAGGGCGGGCACAGATACGCAGTATTTT

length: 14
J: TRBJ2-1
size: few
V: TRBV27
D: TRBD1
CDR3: CASSLKDRYNEQFF
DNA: TGTGCCAGCAGTTTAAAGGACAGGTACAATGAGCAGTTCTTC

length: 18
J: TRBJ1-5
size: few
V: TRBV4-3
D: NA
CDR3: CASSRQHNAGGLNQPQHF
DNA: TGCGCCAGCAGCCGTCAACACAACGCGGGAGGACTCAATCAGCCCCAGCATTTT

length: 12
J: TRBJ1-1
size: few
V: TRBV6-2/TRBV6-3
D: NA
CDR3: CASSQSGQSAFF
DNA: TGTGCCAGCAGTCAATCCGGACAGTCAGCTTTCTTT

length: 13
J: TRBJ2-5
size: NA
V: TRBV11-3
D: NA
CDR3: CASSLTYQETQYF
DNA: TGTGCCAGCAGCTTAACATACCAAGAGACCCAGTACTTC

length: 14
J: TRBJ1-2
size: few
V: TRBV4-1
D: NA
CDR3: CASSPPNAFRGYTF
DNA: TGCGCCAGCAGCCCTCCCAATGCATTTCGTGGCTACACCTTC

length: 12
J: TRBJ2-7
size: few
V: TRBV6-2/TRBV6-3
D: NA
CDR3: CASGPGGGEQYF
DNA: TGTGCCAGCGGCCCCGGGGGAGGCGAGCAGTACTTC

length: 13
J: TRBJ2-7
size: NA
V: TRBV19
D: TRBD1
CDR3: CASRDRIFGEQYF
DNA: TGTGCCAGCCGGGACAGGATTTTCGGCGAGCAGTACTTC

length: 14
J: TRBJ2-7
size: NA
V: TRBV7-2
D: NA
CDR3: CASSLDASTYEQYF
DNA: TGTGCCAGCAGCTTAGATGCTTCCACCTACGAGCAGTACTTC

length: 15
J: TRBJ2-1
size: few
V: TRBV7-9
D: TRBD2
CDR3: CASSLPAGNYNEQFF
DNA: TGTGCCAGCAGCCTTCCAGCGGGAAACTACAATGAGCAGTTCTTC

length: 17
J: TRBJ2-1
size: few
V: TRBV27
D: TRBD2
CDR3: CASSKWQTTSANNEQFF
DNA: TGTGCCAGCAGCAAATGGCAGACCACTAGCGCAAACAATGAGCAGTTCTTC

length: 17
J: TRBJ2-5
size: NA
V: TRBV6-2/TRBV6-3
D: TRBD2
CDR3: CASSYGGLAGARETQYF
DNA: TGTGCCAGCAGTTACGGCGGCCTAGCGGGAGCTAGAGAGACCCAGTACTTC

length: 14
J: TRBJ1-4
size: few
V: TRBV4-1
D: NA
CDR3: CASSQVEGSEKLFF
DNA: TGCGCCAGCAGCCAAGTAGAGGGGAGTGAAAAACTGTTTTTT

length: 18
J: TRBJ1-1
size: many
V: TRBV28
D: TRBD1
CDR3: CASSFGRDRDIMNTEAFF
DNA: TGTGCCAGCAGTTTTGGCCGGGACAGGGACATAATGAACACTGAAGCTTTCTTT

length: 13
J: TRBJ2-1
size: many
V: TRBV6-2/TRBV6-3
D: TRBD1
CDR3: CASSAGTGVEQFF
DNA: TGTGCCAGCAGCGCCGGGACAGGGGTTGAGCAGTTCTTC

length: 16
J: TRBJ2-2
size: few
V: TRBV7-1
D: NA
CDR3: CASSRTRTLNTGELFF
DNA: TGTGCCAGCAGCCGAACCCGGACCCTCAACACCGGGGAGCTGTTTTTT

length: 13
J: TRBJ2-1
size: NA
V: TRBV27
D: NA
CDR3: CASSFEAYNEQFF
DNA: TGTGCCAGCAGTTTTGAAGCGTACAATGAGCAGTTCTTC

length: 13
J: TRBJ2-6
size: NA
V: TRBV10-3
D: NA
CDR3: CAIIDSGANVLTF
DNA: TGTGCCATCATAGACTCTGGGGCCAACGTCCTGACTTTC